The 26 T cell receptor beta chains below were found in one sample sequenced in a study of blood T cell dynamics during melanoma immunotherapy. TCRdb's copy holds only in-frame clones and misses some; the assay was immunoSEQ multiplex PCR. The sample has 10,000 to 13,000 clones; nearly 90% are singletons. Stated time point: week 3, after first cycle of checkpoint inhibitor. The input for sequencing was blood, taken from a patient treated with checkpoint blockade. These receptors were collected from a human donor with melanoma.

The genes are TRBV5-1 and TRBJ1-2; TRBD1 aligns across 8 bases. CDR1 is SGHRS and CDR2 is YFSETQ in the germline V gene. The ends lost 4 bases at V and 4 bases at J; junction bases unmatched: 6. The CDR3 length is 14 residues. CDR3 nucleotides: TGCGCCAGCAGCCCGACAGGGGAGTTCTATGGCTACACCTTC. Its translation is CASSPTGEFYGYTF.

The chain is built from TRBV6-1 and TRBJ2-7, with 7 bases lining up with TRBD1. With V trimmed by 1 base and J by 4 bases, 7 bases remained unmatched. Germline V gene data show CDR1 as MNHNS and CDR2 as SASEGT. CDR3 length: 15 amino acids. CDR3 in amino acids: CASSEGEAGGYEQYF. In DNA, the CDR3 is TGTGCCAGCAGTGAAGGAGAGGCAGGGGGTTACGAGCAGTACTTC.

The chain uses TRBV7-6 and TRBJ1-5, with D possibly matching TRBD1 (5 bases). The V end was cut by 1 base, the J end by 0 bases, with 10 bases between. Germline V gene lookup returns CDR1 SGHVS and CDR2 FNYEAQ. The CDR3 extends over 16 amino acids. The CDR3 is CASSLGGTNSNQPQHF. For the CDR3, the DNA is TGTGCCAGCAGCTTAGGAGGGACCAATAGCAATCAGCCCCAGCATTTT.

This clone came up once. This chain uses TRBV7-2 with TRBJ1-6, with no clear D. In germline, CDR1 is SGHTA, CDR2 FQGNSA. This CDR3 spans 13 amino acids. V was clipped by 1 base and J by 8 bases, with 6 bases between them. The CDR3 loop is CASSLVGDSPLHF. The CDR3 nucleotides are TGTGCCAGCAGCTTAGTCGGGGATTCACCCCTCCACTTT. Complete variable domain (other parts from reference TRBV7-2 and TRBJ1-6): GAGVSQSPSNKVTEKGKDVELRCDPISGHTALYWYRQSLGQGLEFLIYFQGNSAPDKSGLPSDRFSAERTGGSVSTLTIQRTQQEDSAVYLCASSLVGDSPLHFGNGTRLTVT.

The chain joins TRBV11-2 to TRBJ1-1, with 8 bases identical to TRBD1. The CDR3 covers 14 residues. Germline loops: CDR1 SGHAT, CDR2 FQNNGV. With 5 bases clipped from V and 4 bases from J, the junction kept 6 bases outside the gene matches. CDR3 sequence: CASSPGQGTTEAFF. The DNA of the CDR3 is TGTGCCAGCAGCCCAGGACAGGGAACCACTGAAGCTTTCTTT.

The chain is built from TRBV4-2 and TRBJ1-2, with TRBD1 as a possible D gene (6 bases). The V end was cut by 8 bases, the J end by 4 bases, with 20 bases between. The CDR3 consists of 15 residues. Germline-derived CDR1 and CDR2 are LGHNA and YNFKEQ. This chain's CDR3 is CASQRTLQGGYGYTF. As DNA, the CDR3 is TGTGCCAGCCAACGCACTTTACAAGGGGGCTATGGCTACACCTTC.

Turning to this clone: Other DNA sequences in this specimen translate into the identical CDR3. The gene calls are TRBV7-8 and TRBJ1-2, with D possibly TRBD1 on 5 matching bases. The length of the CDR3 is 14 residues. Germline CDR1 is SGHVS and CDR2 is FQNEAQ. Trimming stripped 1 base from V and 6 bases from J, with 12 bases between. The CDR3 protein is CASSLVGGSDGYTF. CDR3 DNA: TGTGCCAGCAGCTTAGTGGGGGGGTCAGATGGCTACACCTTC.

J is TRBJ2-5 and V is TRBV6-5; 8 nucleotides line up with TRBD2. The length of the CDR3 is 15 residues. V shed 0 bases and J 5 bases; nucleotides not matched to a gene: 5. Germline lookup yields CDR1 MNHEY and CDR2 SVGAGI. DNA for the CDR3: TGTGCCAGCAGTTACTCGGGACTAGGAAGCGAGACCCAGTACTTC. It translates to CASSYSGLGSETQYF.

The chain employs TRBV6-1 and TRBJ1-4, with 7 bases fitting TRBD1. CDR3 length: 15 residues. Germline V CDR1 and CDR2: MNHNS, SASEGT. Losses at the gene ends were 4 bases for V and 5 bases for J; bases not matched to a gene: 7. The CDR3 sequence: CASSATGRGNEKLFF. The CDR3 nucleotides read TGTGCCAGCAGTGCTACTGGCAGGGGGAATGAAAAACTGTTTTTT.

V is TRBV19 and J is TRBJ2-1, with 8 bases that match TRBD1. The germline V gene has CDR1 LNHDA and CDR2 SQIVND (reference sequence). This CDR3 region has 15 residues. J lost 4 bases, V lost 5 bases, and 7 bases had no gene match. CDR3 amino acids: CASSDPGQAYNEQFF. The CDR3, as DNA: TGTGCCAGTAGTGACCCGGGACAGGCGTACAATGAGCAGTTCTTC.

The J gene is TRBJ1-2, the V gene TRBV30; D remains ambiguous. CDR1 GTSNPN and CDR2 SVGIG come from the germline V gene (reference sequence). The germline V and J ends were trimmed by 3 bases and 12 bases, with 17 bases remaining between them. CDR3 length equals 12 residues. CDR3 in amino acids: CAWRPRGQGHTF. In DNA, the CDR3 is TGTGCCTGGAGACCCCGAGGTCAAGGGCACACCTTC.

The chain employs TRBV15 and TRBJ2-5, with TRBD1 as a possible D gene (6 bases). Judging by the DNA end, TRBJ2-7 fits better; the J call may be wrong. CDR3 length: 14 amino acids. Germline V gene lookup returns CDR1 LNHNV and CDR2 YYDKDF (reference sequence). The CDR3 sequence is CATRQTGTSYEQYF. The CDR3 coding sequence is TGTGCCACCAGACAGACAGGCACCTCCTACGAGCAGTACTTC.

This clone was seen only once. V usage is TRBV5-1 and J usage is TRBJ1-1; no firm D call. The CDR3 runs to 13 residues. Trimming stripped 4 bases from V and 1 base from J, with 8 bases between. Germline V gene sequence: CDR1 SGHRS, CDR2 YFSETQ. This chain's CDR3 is CASSRDSNTEAFF. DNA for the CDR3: TGCGCCAGCAGCCGAGACTCGAACACTGAAGCTTTCTTT.

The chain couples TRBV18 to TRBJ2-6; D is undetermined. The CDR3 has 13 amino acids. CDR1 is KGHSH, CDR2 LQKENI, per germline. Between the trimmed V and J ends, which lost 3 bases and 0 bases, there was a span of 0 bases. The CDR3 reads CASSPSGANVLTF. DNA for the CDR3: TGTGCCAGCTCACCCTCTGGGGCCAACGTCCTGACTTTC.

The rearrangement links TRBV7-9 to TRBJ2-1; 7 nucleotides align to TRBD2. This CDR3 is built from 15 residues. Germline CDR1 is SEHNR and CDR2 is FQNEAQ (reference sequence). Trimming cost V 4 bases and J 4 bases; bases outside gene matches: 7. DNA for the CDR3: TGTGCCAGCAGCTCGGAAATCGGGGGGTACAATGAGCAGTTCTTC. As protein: CASSSEIGGYNEQFF.

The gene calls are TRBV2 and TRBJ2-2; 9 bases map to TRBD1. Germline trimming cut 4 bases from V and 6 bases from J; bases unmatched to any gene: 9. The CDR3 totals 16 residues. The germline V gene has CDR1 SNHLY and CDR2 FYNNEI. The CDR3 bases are TGTGCCAGCAGTGTCTCCCGGGACAGGGTGGCCGGGGAGCTGTTTTTT. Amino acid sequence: CASSVSRDRVAGELFF.

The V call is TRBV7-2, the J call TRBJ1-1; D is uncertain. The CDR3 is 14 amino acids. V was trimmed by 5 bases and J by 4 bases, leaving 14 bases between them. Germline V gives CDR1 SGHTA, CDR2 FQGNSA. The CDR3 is CASSPLGSRTEAFF. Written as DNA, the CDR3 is TGTGCCAGCAGCCCTCTGGGTTCCCGCACTGAAGCTTTCTTT.

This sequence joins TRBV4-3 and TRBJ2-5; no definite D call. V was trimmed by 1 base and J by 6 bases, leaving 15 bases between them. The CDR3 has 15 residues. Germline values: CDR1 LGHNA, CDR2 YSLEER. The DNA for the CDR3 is TGCGCCAGCAGCCAAGGGGCGAGGTGCTCGAAGACCCAGTACTTC. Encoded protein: CASSQGARCSKTQYF.

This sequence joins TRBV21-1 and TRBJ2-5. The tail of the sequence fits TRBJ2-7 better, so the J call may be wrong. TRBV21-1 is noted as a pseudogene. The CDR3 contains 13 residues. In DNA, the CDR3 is TGTGCCAGCAGCAAAGGGGGACCAAGCGAGCAGTACTTC. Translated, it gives CASSKGGPSEQYF.

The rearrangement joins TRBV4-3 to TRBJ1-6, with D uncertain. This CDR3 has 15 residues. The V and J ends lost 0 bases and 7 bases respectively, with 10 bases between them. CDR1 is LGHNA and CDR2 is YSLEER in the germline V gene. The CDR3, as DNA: TGCGCCAGCAGCCAAGACGCGGGTGGGAATTCACCCCTCCACTTT. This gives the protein CASSQDAGGNSPLHF.

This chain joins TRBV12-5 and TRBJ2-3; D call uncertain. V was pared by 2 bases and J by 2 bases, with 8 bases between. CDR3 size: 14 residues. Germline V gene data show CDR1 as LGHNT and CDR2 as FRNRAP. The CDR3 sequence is CASGLRQHTDTQYF. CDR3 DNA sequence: TGTGCTAGTGGTTTGAGGCAGCACACAGATACGCAGTATTTT. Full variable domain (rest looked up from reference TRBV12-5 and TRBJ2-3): DARVTQTPRHKVTEMGQEVTMRCQPILGHNTVFWYRQTMMQGLELLAYFRNRAPLDDSGMPKDRFSAEMPDATLATLKIQPSEPRDSAVYFCASGLRQHTDTQYFGPGTRLTVL.

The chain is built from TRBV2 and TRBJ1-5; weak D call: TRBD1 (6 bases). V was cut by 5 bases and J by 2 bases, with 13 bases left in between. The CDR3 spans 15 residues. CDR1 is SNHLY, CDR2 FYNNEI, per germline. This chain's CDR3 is CASSREGGGNQPQHF. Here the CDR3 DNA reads TGTGCCAGCAGTAGGGAGGGGGGCGGCAATCAGCCCCAGCATTTT.

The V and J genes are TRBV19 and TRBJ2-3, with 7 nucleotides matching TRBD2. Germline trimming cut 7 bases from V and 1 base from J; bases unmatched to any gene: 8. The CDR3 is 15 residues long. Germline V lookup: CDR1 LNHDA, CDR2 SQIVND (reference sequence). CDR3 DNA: TGTGCCAGTACCCCCCGGGACTACCGCACAGATACGCAGTATTTT. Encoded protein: CASTPRDYRTDTQYF.

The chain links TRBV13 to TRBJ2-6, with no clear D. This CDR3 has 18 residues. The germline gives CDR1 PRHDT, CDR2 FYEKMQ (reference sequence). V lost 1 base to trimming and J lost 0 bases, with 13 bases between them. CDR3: CASSLVAAPGSGANVLTF. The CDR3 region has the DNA TGTGCCAGCAGCTTAGTGGCAGCCCCCGGCTCTGGGGCCAACGTCCTGACTTTC.

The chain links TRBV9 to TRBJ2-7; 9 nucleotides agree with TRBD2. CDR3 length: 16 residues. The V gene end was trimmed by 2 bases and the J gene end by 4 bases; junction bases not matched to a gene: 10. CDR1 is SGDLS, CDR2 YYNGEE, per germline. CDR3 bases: TGTGCCAGCAGCGTCTATGAGCGGGGGGCTCCTTACGAGCAGTACTTC. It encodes CASSVYERGAPYEQYF.

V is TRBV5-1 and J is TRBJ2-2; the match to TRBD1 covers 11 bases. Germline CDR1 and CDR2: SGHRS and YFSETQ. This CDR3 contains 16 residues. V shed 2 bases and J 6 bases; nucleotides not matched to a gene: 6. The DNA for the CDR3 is TGCGCCAGCAGCTTTACAGGACAGGGGGCATCCGGGGAGCTGTTTTTT. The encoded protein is CASSFTGQGASGELFF.